These 21 T cell receptor beta chains were all obtained from the same sample, sequenced in a study of post-analysis software for immune sequencing data. Study-wide findings and caveats: The study found TRBV5-6, TRBV5-1 and TRBV20-1 among about 5 TRBV segments more frequent in patients than controls.

Unique molecular identifiers were present in the TCR beta cDNA libraries. Each CDR3 protein gets one entry after TCRdb re-called the PCR reads with MiXCR. This sample yields 800,000 to 950,000 distinct CDR3 sequences, of which 53% are seen a single time; roughly 4.4% belongs to the top ten. No antigens are known for them. Sequences were obtained from blood. These receptors all stem from a girl aged 5-17 years with multiple sclerosis.

This clonotype appeared a few times. The chain has TRBV15 and TRBJ2-5; D may be TRBD1 (6 bases). The end of the DNA is better explained by TRBJ2-7, so the J call may be wrong. The CDR3 runs 14 residues. The germline V gene encodes CDR1 LNHNV and CDR2 YYDKDF (reference sequence). In DNA form, the CDR3 reads TGTGCCACCAGCAGAGATTTGGACAGCTACGAGCAGTACTTC. Protein: CATSRDLDSYEQYF.

V usage is TRBV9 and J usage is TRBJ2-7, with 8 bases that match TRBD1. V was pared by 3 bases and J by 4 bases, with 9 bases of the junction left unmatched. Germline CDR1 and CDR2: SGDLS and YYNGEE. CDR3 size: 15 residues. The CDR3 coding sequence is TGTGCCAGCAGCGAAGGACAGGGCCCAAATTACGAGCAGTACTTC. Encoded protein: CASSEGQGPNYEQYF.

The rearrangement uses TRBV29-1 and TRBJ2-4; D may be TRBD1 or TRBD2 (6 bases each). The DNA end favors TRBJ2-5, so the J call may be wrong. Germline V gene sequence: CDR1 SQVTM, CDR2 ANQGSEA. This CDR3 spans 14 amino acids. The CDR3 spells CSVHPLRGLETQYF. The CDR3 DNA reads as TGCAGCGTTCACCCACTACGGGGGCTGGAGACCCAGTACTTC.

This clonotype was seen once. CDR3 bases: TGTGCCACCAGCAGAGATATGAGTAGCGGACGCTCTGGGGCCAACGTCCTGACTTTC. As protein: CATSRDMSSGRSGANVLTF. The chain joins TRBV15 to TRBJ2-6; D may be TRBD2 (6 bases). Germline V CDR1 and CDR2: LNHNV, YYDKDF (reference sequence). The CDR3 runs 19 residues. V was cut by 0 bases and J by 0 bases, with 15 bases left in between.

The chain couples TRBV12-3 or TRBV12-4 to TRBJ2-5; 12 bases agree with TRBD2. The CDR3 is 15 residues long. Trimming at V came to 3 bases and at J to 4 bases, leaving 3 bases not matched to a gene. The CDR3 here is CASSFRGLAGETQYF. The DNA for the CDR3 is TGTGCCAGCAGTTTCAGGGGACTAGCGGGAGAGACCCAGTACTTC.

As regards this clonotype: One end of the junction varies from germline; a read error may be responsible. V is TRBV6-1 and J is TRBJ2-1, with 7 bases lining up with TRBD2. CDR1 and CDR2 (germline): MNHNS, SASEGT. This CDR3 is built from 16 residues. In nucleotides, the CDR3 is TGTGCCAGCAATGAAGGGACTACTTTAATTTACAATGAGCAGTTCTTC. It specifies CASNEGTTLIYNEQFF.

The chain couples TRBV4-1 to TRBJ2-7; 10 nucleotides match TRBD2. There are 16 residues in the CDR3. Trimming took 5 bases from V and 2 from J; bases not matched to a gene: 9. Germline V CDR1 and CDR2: MGHRA, YSYEKL. CDR3 amino acids: CASSYAGGTSAYEQYF. In DNA form, the CDR3 reads TGCGCCAGCAGCTACGCAGGTGGGACTAGCGCCTACGAGCAGTACTTC.

This chain connects TRBV12-3 or TRBV12-4 to TRBJ1-1; 12 nucleotides align to TRBD1. The junction had 8 bases not matched to a gene; V was cut back by 4 bases and J by 2 bases. The CDR3 spans 17 residues. The DNA of the CDR3 is TGTGCCAGCAGTTCCGCCGGGACAGGGGGCGGAAACACTGAAGCTTTCTTT. The encoded protein is CASSSAGTGGGNTEAFF.

V usage is TRBV10-3 and J usage is TRBJ1-2; D uncertain. The CDR3 has 14 amino acids. Deletions cut 2 bases from V and 1 base from J, with 8 bases between. CDR1 and CDR2 from the germline V gene are ENHRY and SYGVKD. The CDR3 is CAISEDELNYGYTF. The DNA for the CDR3 is TGTGCCATCAGTGAGGACGAACTTAACTATGGCTACACCTTC.

This chain connects TRBV7-8 to TRBJ2-5; no clear D gene. The V end lost 5 bases, the J end lost 7 bases, and 11 bases lay between the germline ends. The germline V gene has CDR1 SGHVS and CDR2 FQNEAQ. This CDR3 region has 12 residues. The CDR3 DNA follows: TGTGCCAGCAGCCCCCAACTTGGGACCCAGTACTTC. Translated: CASSPQLGTQYF. Supplemented by reference TRBV7-8 and TRBJ2-5, the full variable domain reads GAGVSQSPRYKVAKRGQDVALRCDPISGHVSLFWYQQALGQGPEFLTYFQNEAQLDKSGLPSDRFFAERPEGSVSTLKIQRTQQEDSAVYLCASSPQLGTQYFGPGTRLLVL.

CDR3 DNA: TGTGCCATCAGTGGAGCGGACTTCTCCTACGAGCAGTACTTC. It is translated as CAISGADFSYEQYF. This chain connects TRBV10-3 to TRBJ2-7; maybe TRBD2 (5 bases). From germline, CDR1 is ENHRY and CDR2 SYGVKD. Trimming shortened V by 4 bases and J by 0 bases, and 10 bases separated the two germline ends. CDR3 length: 14 residues.

This chain uses TRBV7-9 with TRBJ1-2, with D uncertain. V was cut by 3 bases and J by 5 bases, with 10 bases left in between. Per the germline V gene, CDR1 is SEHNR and CDR2 is FQNEAQ (reference sequence). The CDR3 length is 13 residues. CDR3 region: CASSFGREYGYTF. The CDR3 DNA sequence: TGTGCCAGCAGCTTTGGGCGGGAGTATGGCTACACCTTC.

V is TRBV29-1 and J is TRBJ2-2; 11 nucleotides agree with TRBD1. Germline CDR1 SQVTM, CDR2 ANQGSEA. The CDR3 has 13 amino acids. The CDR3 protein is CSAGTGGTGELFF. As DNA, the CDR3 is TGCAGTGCCGGGACAGGGGGAACCGGGGAGCTGTTTTTT.

This rearrangement joins TRBV7-3 to TRBJ2-7; D possibly corresponds to TRBD1 (6 bases). Looked up from germline, CDR1 is SGHTA and CDR2 is FQGTGA. The length of the CDR3 is 14 residues. V was clipped by 3 bases and J by 1 base, with 10 bases between them. The CDR3 region has the DNA TGTGCCAGCAGCTTCCCCGGGACATCCTACGAGCAGTACTTC. This encodes CASSFPGTSYEQYF.

This chain uses TRBV10-3 with TRBJ2-3; 10 nucleotides line up with TRBD2. Germline V gene lookup returns CDR1 ENHRY and CDR2 SYGVKD. The CDR3 runs 15 residues. J gave up 1 base and V 4 bases, and 2 bases lay outside the gene matches. DNA of the CDR3: TGTGCCATCAGTGTCCTAGCGGGGGGCACAGATACGCAGTATTTT. It encodes CAISVLAGGTDTQYF.

The V call is TRBV20-1, the J call TRBJ2-1; 7 nucleotides agree with TRBD2. V was pared by 3 bases and J by 0 bases, with 5 bases of the junction left unmatched. The CDR3 consists of 15 residues. Germline CDR1 reads DFQATT; CDR2 reads SNEGSKA (reference sequence). CDR3 sequence reads: CSASPSGNSYNEQFF. The DNA of the CDR3 is TGCAGTGCTAGCCCCAGCGGGAACTCCTACAATGAGCAGTTCTTC.

J is TRBJ1-6 and V is TRBV11-3; D is perhaps TRBD1 (5 bases). Between the trimmed V and J ends, which lost 3 bases and 11 bases, there was a span of 11 bases. The CDR3 spans 13 residues. Looked up from germline, CDR1 is SGHNT and CDR2 is YENEEA. DNA of the CDR3: TGTGCCAGCAGCTTGAGGGGCTCGACACCCCTCCACTTT. The encoded protein is CASSLRGSTPLHF.

This chain uses TRBV7-9 with TRBJ1-1; TRBD1 might be the D (6 bases). There are 14 residues in the CDR3. Trimming pared 3 bases from V and 6 bases from J, leaving 14 bases between. The germline V gene encodes CDR1 SEHNR and CDR2 FQNEAQ (reference sequence). The CDR3, as DNA: TGTGCCAGCAGCTTGGTTTTAGGGGGAGCTGAAGCTTTCTTT. Its protein is CASSLVLGGAEAFF.

This chain joins TRBV6-6 and TRBJ1-1, with D unresolved. This CDR3 is built from 11 residues. CDR1 is MNHNY and CDR2 is SVGAGI in the germline V gene (reference sequence). Deletions cut 5 bases from V and 4 bases from J, with 5 bases between. This CDR3 reads CASSRVTEAFF. The CDR3 bases are TGTGCCAGCAGTAGGGTCACTGAAGCTTTCTTT.

The chain carries TRBV5-1 and TRBJ1-5; 8 nucleotides agree with TRBD1. Trimming cost V 0 bases and J 7 bases; bases outside gene matches: 6. The CDR3 loop spans 15 amino acids. CDR1 SGHRS and CDR2 YFSETQ come from the germline V gene. Here the CDR3 DNA reads TGCGCCAGCAGCTTGGGACAGGGGAAATGGCAGCCCCAGCATTTT. Amino acids: CASSLGQGKWQPQHF.

The sample holds a few counts of this clonotype. V usage is TRBV7-3 and J usage is TRBJ2-7; the D gene is possibly TRBD2 (5 bases). The CDR3 loop spans 13 amino acids. The germline CDR1 and CDR2 sequences are SGHTA and FQGTGA. The V end lost 4 bases, the J end lost 10 bases, and 17 bases lay between the germline ends. DNA for the CDR3: TGTGCCAGCAGCTCGGTCATGGCGGAGGCCCAGTACTTC. This gives the protein CASSSVMAEAQYF.